This T cell receptor beta chain is from a study of cytotoxic CD8 clonotypes in ibrutinib-treated CLL. V dropped 1 base and J dropped 7 bases, with 11 bases sitting between them. CDR1 is MNHNS and CDR2 is SASEGT in the germline V gene. The CDR3 has 15 residues. The method was immunoSEQ multiplex PCR; TCRdb's version includes in-frame clones alone and lacks a portion of them. In the table there are 100,000 to 150,000 clones, roughly 85% of which are singletons. Material: PBMCs, obtained after 24 months of ibrutinib treatment. The V and J genes are TRBV6-1 and TRBJ1-6; D is possibly TRBD1 (5 bases). The clonotype was recovered from a human donor with chronic lymphocytic leukemia. CDR3: CASSEGGGWNSPLHF. CDR3 DNA sequence: TGTGCCAGCAGTGAAGGGGGGGGTTGGAATTCACCCCTCCACTTT.